This passage covers 30 T cell receptor beta chains from one sample sequenced in a study of T-cell memory formation after mild COVID-19. TCRdb processed the 5' RACE reads anew with MiXCR; each CDR3 protein has one entry. The profile covers almost 250,000 distinct CDR3 sequences, with roughly 14% appearing a single time and 2.1% taken by the ten largest. Sequenced: PBMCs or a T cell subset sorted from them (not recorded which). Every receptor here comes from an adult woman who had mild COVID-19 (a few samples of this study predate the infection). Cell type and time point are not known.

This clonotype was observed a handful of times. The genes are TRBV5-1 and TRBJ2-7; TRBD2 might be the D (5 bases). This CDR3 contains 13 residues. Trimming took off 0 bases at V and 6 bases at J, with 10 bases between the two ends. The V gene's germline CDR1 is SGHRS and CDR2 YFSETQ. DNA for the CDR3: TGCGCCAGCAGCTTGGATGAAGGACTCGAGCAGTACTTC. Translation gives CASSLDEGLEQYF. Complete variable domain (other parts from reference TRBV5-1 and TRBJ2-7): KAGVTQTPRYLIKTRGQQVTLSCSPISGHRSVSWYQQTPGQGLQFLFEYFSETQRNKGNFPGRFSGRQFSNSRSEMNVSTLELGDSALYLCASSLDEGLEQYFGPGTRLTVT.

This chain connects TRBV12-3 or TRBV12-4 to TRBJ1-5; D call uncertain. V lost 5 bases and J 0 bases, leaving 8 bases between the germline ends. The CDR3 has 14 amino acids. The CDR3 spells CASSLYSSNQPQHF. The CDR3 bases are TGTGCCAGCAGTCTCTACAGTAGCAATCAGCCCCAGCATTTT.

This clonotype was counted at least ten times. The chain joins TRBV15 to TRBJ2-7; a possible D gene is TRBD2 (6 bases). Trimming stripped 2 bases from V and 0 bases from J, with 11 bases between. The CDR3 extends over 15 amino acids. Looked up from germline, CDR1 is LNHNV and CDR2 is YYDKDF (reference sequence). The CDR3 DNA follows: TGTGCCACCAGCAGACCTAGCGAGGGCTCCTACGAGCAGTACTTC. It encodes CATSRPSEGSYEQYF.

V usage is TRBV20-1 and J usage is TRBJ1-1; possibly TRBD1 for D (6 bases). The CDR3 loop spans 12 amino acids. CDR1 and CDR2 from the germline V gene are DFQATT and SNEGSKA (reference sequence). Trimming removed 4 bases at V and 9 bases at J, with 15 bases between. The CDR3 DNA reads as TGCAGTGCTATAATTATCCGGGACAAAGCTTTCTTT. This gives the protein CSAIIIRDKAFF.

The V call is TRBV20-1, the J call TRBJ2-1; D perhaps matches TRBD1 (6 bases). Germline V gives CDR1 DFQATT, CDR2 SNEGSKA (reference sequence). This CDR3 has 14 amino acids. With 2 bases removed from V and 3 bases from J, the gap between germline ends came to 11 bases. CDR3 amino acids: CSARSIQGYNEQFF. CDR3 in DNA: TGCAGTGCTAGATCCATACAGGGCTACAATGAGCAGTTCTTC.

In this sample, this clonotype turned up a few times. The genes are TRBV6-6 and TRBJ1-4; 7 positions match TRBD1. The CDR3 spans 13 residues. V gave up 6 bases and J gave up 6 bases; unmatched junction bases: 4. Germline V gene sequence: CDR1 MNHNY, CDR2 SVGAGI (reference sequence). This CDR3 reads CASRQGWDEKLFF. The CDR3 DNA reads TGTGCCAGCAGACAGGGGTGGGATGAAAAACTGTTTTTT.

This clonotype came up many times. The chain has TRBV5-1 and TRBJ2-5, with 16 bases matching TRBD2. CDR1 is SGHRS, CDR2 YFSETQ, per germline. Trimming cost V 4 bases and J 5 bases; bases outside gene matches: 8. CDR3 size: 17 residues. In DNA, the CDR3 is TGCGCCAGCAGCCCGGGACTAGCGGGGGGGCCGGAGGAGACCCAGTACTTC. It specifies CASSPGLAGGPEETQYF.

This clonotype was seen ten or more times. V and J are TRBV4-2 and TRBJ1-1; D is perhaps TRBD1 (5 bases). The CDR3 spans 12 residues. Trimming took off 4 bases at V and 5 bases at J, with 8 bases between the two ends. The germline V gene encodes CDR1 LGHNA and CDR2 YNFKEQ. The CDR3 region is CASSPWGTEAFF. The DNA for the CDR3 is TGTGCCAGCAGCCCGTGGGGGACTGAAGCTTTCTTT.

The J gene is TRBJ1-2, the V gene TRBV27; 12 bases are shared with TRBD1. The CDR3 is 18 residues long. V lost 7 bases and J lost 4; bases outside the gene matches: 16. CDR1 and CDR2 (germline): MNHEY, SMNVEV (reference sequence). In DNA form, the CDR3 reads TGTGCCAGCACCCAAAGCGGGGGGACAGGGGGCCGGAGCTATGGCTACACCTTC. Protein: CASTQSGGTGGRSYGYTF.

The chain uses TRBV6-5 and TRBJ1-6, with D possibly matching TRBD1 (6 bases). CDR1 and CDR2 from the germline V gene are MNHEY and SVGAGI. This CDR3 is built from 14 residues. V was shortened by 5 bases and J by 6 bases, with 11 bases between the two germline ends. CDR3 residues: CASSRTEVNSPLHF. The CDR3, as DNA: TGTGCCAGCAGTAGGACAGAGGTTAATTCACCCCTCCACTTT.

The chain uses TRBV5-1 and TRBJ2-7; 11 positions match TRBD2. The length of the CDR3 is 15 residues. V lost 4 bases to trimming and J lost 4 bases; unmatched junction nucleotides: 7. Germline V lookup: CDR1 SGHRS, CDR2 YFSETQ. The CDR3 loop is CASSHTSGGGYEQYF. CDR3 coding DNA: TGCGCCAGCAGCCATACTAGCGGGGGTGGTTACGAGCAGTACTTC.

This clonotype showed up just a few times. The V and J genes are TRBV5-1 and TRBJ2-5, with 8 nucleotides matching TRBD2. V shed 0 bases and J 4 bases; nucleotides not matched to a gene: 5. Germline values: CDR1 SGHRS, CDR2 YFSETQ. CDR3 size: 15 residues. The CDR3 sequence is CASSLGSGASETQYF. The CDR3 region has the DNA TGCGCCAGCAGCTTGGGTAGCGGGGCGTCAGAGACCCAGTACTTC.

The rearrangement joins TRBV12-3 or TRBV12-4 to TRBJ2-1; tentatively, D is TRBD2 (7 bases). The CDR3 consists of 15 residues. Trimming removed 6 bases at V and 9 bases at J, with 21 bases between. The CDR3 nucleotides read TGTGCCAGCAGATTGAGGGGGGGTAGGTTGGGTGAGCAGTTCTTC. It is translated as CASRLRGGRLGEQFF.

In this sample, this clonotype turned up many times. The chain carries TRBV20-1 and TRBJ2-7, with 10 nucleotides matching TRBD2. The germline CDR1 and CDR2 sequences are DFQATT and SNEGSKA (reference sequence). V was clipped by 2 bases and J by 5 bases; unmatched bases: 6. The CDR3 is 14 amino acids. CDR3 nucleotides: TGCAGTGCTAGACGTAGCGGGAGGTCACACGAGCAGTACTTC. Protein product: CSARRSGRSHEQYF.

V is TRBV12-3 or TRBV12-4 and J is TRBJ2-1, with D perhaps matching TRBD2 (6 bases). Trimming removed 3 bases at V and 0 bases at J, with 12 bases between. The CDR3 has 16 amino acids. Written as DNA, the CDR3 is TGTGCCAGCAGTTTCGCTCGGGAGAGCTCCTACAATGAGCAGTTCTTC. Protein product: CASSFARESSYNEQFF.

The chain carries TRBV5-1 and TRBJ2-1, with 11 nucleotides matching TRBD1. Germline V gives CDR1 SGHRS, CDR2 YFSETQ. This CDR3 comprises 14 residues. The V and J ends lost 7 bases and 3 bases, in that order; junction bases with no gene match: 3. The CDR3 sequence: CASQGQGGYNEQFF. DNA of the CDR3: TGCGCCAGCCAGGGACAGGGGGGCTACAATGAGCAGTTCTTC.

The chain carries TRBV5-1 and TRBJ2-2; the D call may be TRBD1 or TRBD2 (6 bases each). Germline CDR1 reads SGHRS; CDR2 reads YFSETQ. V was pared by 7 bases and J by 0 bases, with 13 bases between. This CDR3 spans 15 amino acids. In nucleotides, the CDR3 is TGCGCCAGCGGTAAAGGGGGGACGAACACCGGGGAGCTGTTTTTT. This codes for CASGKGGTNTGELFF.

The rearrangement joins TRBV12-3 or TRBV12-4 to TRBJ1-1; D is possibly TRBD1 (5 bases). The CDR3 loop spans 14 amino acids. V was pared by 2 bases and J by 3 bases, with 10 bases between. CDR3 sequence (DNA): TGTGCCAGCAGTTTAATCGCAGGGTACACTGAAGCTTTCTTT. Protein: CASSLIAGYTEAFF.

The chain links TRBV5-1 to TRBJ2-5; possibly TRBD2 for D (5 bases). This CDR3 is built from 16 residues. Trimming took off 3 bases at V and 5 bases at J, with 20 bases between the two ends. Germline assignment: CDR1 SGHRS and CDR2 YFSETQ. CDR3 region: CASSYQRGSLGETQYF. The CDR3 bases are TGCGCCAGCAGCTACCAACGCGGGTCACTCGGGGAGACCCAGTACTTC.

Ten or more counts support this clonotype. V is TRBV20-1 and J is TRBJ1-2; TRBD1 matches 9 bases. J gave up 13 bases and V 0 bases, and 9 bases lay outside the gene matches. The CDR3 runs to 13 residues. Germline loops: CDR1 DFQATT, CDR2 SNEGSKA (reference sequence). The chain's CDR3 is CSARDVTGGSRTF. In DNA form, the CDR3 reads TGCAGTGCTAGAGATGTGACAGGGGGTAGTCGCACCTTC.

This clonotype was seen a handful of times. The chain employs TRBV12-3 or TRBV12-4 and TRBJ1-5, with D tentatively TRBD1 (6 bases). This CDR3 contains 15 residues. V was shortened by 3 bases and J by 0 bases, with 9 bases between the two germline ends. In nucleotides, the CDR3 is TGTGCCAGCAGTTTCAGGGGACATAGCAATCAGCCCCAGCATTTT. It yields the protein CASSFRGHSNQPQHF.

The chain carries TRBV20-1 and TRBJ1-1; 7 positions agree with TRBD1. Germline V gene lookup returns CDR1 DFQATT and CDR2 SNEGSKA (reference sequence). The J segment lost 3 bases and the V segment lost 3 bases, leaving 7 bases of the junction unmatched. The CDR3 extends over 14 amino acids. The CDR3 is CSASEGTAHTEAFF. CDR3 DNA: TGCAGTGCTAGTGAAGGGACAGCCCACACTGAAGCTTTCTTT.

This clonotype turned up a few times. The J gene is TRBJ2-1, the V gene TRBV4-1; 11 bases line up with TRBD2. CDR1 and CDR2 (germline): MGHRA, YSYEKL. With V trimmed by 4 bases and J by 7 bases, 6 bases remained unmatched. This CDR3 contains 15 residues. CDR3 in DNA: TGCGCCAGCAGCCCCGTAGCGGGGGGGCCTAATGAGCAGTTCTTC. This codes for CASSPVAGGPNEQFF.

The chain uses TRBV18 and TRBJ1-3; D not certain. Germline CDR1 and CDR2: KGHSH and LQKENI. This CDR3 contains 16 residues. V was cut by 4 bases and J by 0 bases, with 13 bases left in between. The CDR3 DNA is TGTGCCAGCTCACTGCCGATCCGGAGCTCTGGAAACACCATATATTTT. Protein: CASSLPIRSSGNTIYF.

This clonotype was counted a few times. V is TRBV28 and J is TRBJ1-1, with D perhaps TRBD1 (6 bases). The length of the CDR3 is 15 residues. Deletions cut 6 bases from V and 1 base from J, with 15 bases between. Germline V lookup: CDR1 MDHEN, CDR2 SYDVKM. DNA for the CDR3: TGTGCCAGCAGGACGACAGGACGGTCGAACACTGAAGCTTTCTTT. It yields the protein CASRTTGRSNTEAFF.

In its sample, this clonotype was seen a few times. The gene calls are TRBV2 and TRBJ2-7; D uncertain. The CDR3 has 11 amino acids. From germline, CDR1 is SNHLY and CDR2 FYNNEI. V lost 5 bases to trimming and J lost 2 bases, with 4 bases between them. The CDR3 nucleotides are TGTGCCAGCAGTCCGACCTACGAGCAGTACTTC. Translating it yields CASSPTYEQYF.

The chain recombines TRBV7-2 with TRBJ2-3; D is undetermined. Deletions cut 5 bases from V and 1 base from J, with 7 bases between. The CDR3 contains 13 residues. CDR1 is SGHTA, CDR2 FQGNSA, per germline. This CDR3 reads CASSPKGTDTQYF. The DNA for the CDR3 is TGTGCCAGCAGCCCCAAGGGCACAGATACGCAGTATTTT. The whole variable domain, remainder taken from reference TRBV7-2 and TRBJ2-3, is GAGVSQSPSNKVTEKGKDVELRCDPISGHTALYWYRQSLGQGLEFLIYFQGNSAPDKSGLPSDRFSAERTGGSVSTLTIQRTQQEDSAVYLCASSPKGTDTQYFGPGTRLTVL.

This clonotype was counted a few times. The chain carries TRBV4-3 and TRBJ2-2; TRBD2 matches at 7 bases. J lost 6 bases, V lost 0 bases, and 4 bases had no gene match. The CDR3 spans 15 residues. Germline V CDR1 and CDR2: LGHNA, YSLEER. The CDR3 DNA sequence: TGCGCCAGCAGCCAAGAGGGGGGGGTCGCCGGGGAGCTGTTTTTT. Translation gives CASSQEGGVAGELFF.

The V gene is TRBV2, the J gene TRBJ2-6, with 8 bases identical to TRBD2. Germline CDR1 reads SNHLY; CDR2 reads FYNNEI. V trimming: 4 bases; J trimming: 1 base; junction bases outside the gene matches: 6. CDR3 length: 17 residues. CDR3 bases: TGTGCCAGCAGTGTGAGCGGGAGTACTTCTGGGGCCAACGTCCTGACTTTC. Amino acid sequence: CASSVSGSTSGANVLTF. Variable domain in full (rest from reference TRBV2 and TRBJ2-6): EPEVTQTPSHQVTQMGQEVILRCVPISNHLYFYWYRQILGQKVEFLVSFYNNEISEKSEIFDDQFSVERPDGSNFTLKIRSTKLEDSAMYFCASSVSGSTSGANVLTFGAGSRLTVL.

This chain connects TRBV7-9 to TRBJ1-2; D is ambiguous. The CDR3 consists of 12 residues. Germline lookup yields CDR1 SEHNR and CDR2 FQNEAQ (reference sequence). The V gene lost 3 bases and the J gene lost 4 bases, with 6 bases spanning the gap. CDR3 sequence reads: CASSFRAYGYTF. DNA of the CDR3: TGTGCCAGCAGCTTTCGAGCCTATGGCTACACCTTC.